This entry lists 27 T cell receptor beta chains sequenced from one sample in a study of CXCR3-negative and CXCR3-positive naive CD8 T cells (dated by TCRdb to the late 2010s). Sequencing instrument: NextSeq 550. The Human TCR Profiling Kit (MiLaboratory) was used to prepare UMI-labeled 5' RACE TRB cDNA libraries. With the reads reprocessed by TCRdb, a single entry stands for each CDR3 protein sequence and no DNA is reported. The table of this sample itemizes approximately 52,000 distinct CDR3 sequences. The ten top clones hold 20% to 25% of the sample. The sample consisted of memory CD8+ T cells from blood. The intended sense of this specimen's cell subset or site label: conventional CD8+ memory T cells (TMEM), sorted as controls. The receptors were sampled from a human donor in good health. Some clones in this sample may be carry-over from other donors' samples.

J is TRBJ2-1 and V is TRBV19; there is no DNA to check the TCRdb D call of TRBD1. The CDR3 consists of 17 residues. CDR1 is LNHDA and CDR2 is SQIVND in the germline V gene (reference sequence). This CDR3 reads CASSNRDRGLSYNEQFF.

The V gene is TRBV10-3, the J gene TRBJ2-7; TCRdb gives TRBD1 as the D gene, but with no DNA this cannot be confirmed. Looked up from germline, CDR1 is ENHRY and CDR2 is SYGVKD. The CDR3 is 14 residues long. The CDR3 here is CAIASEGEAREQYF.

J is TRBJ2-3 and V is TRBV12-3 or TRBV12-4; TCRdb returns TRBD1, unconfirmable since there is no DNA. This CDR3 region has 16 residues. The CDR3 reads CASSLVDWGGTDTQYF.

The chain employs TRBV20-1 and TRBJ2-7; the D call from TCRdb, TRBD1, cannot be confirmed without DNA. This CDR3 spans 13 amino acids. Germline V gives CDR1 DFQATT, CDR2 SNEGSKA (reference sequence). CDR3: CSANPGATYEQYF.

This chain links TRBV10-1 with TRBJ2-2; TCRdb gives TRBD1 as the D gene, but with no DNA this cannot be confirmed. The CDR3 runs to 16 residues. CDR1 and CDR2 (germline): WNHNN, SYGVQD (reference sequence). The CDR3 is CASGDAGDYSSEELFF.

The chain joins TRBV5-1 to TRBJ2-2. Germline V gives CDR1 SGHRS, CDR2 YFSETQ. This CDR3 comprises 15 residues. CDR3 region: CASSLISWAAGELFF.

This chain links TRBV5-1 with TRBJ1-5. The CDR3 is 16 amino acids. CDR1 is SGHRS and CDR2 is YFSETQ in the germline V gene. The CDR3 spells CASSLGPADSNQPQHF.

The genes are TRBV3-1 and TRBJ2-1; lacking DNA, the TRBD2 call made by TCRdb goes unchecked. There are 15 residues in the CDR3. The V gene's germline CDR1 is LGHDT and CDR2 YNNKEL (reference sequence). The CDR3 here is CASRLAGGGYNEQFF.

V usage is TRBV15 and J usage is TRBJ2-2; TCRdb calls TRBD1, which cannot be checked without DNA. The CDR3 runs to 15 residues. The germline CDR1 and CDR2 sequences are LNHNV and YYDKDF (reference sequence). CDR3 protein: CATSITGGNTGELFF.

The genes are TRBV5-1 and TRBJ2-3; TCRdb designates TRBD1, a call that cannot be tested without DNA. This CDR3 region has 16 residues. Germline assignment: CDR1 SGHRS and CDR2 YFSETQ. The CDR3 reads CASREGGLPYTDTQYF.

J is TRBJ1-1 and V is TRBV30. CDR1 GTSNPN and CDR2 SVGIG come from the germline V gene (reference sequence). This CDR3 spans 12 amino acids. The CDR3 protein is CAWSLGSTEAFF.

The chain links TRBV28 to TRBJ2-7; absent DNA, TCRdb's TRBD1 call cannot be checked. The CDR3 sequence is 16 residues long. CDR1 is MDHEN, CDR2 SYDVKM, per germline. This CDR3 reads CASSFGDLTGAYEQYF.

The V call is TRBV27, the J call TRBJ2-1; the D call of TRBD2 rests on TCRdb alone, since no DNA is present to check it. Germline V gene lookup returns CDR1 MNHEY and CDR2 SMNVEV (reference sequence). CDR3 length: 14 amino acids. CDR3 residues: CASMRVSSYNEQFF.

The CDR3: CASSLSQGVGSYEQYF. The rearrangement joins TRBV7-9 to TRBJ2-7; absent DNA, TCRdb's TRBD1 call cannot be checked. CDR1 is SEHNR and CDR2 is FQNEAQ in the germline V gene (reference sequence). The CDR3 sequence is 16 residues long. Supplemented by reference TRBV7-9 and TRBJ2-7, the full variable domain reads DTGVSQNPRHKITKRGQNVTFRCDPISEHNRLYWYRQTLGQGPEFLTYFQNEAQLEKSRLLSDRFSAERPKGSFSTLEIQRTEQGDSAMYLCASSLSQGVGSYEQYFGPGTRLTVT.

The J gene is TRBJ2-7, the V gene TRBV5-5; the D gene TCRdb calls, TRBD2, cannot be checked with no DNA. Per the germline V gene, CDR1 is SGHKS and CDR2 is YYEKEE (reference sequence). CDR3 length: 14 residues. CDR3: CASSLFEAGYEQYF.

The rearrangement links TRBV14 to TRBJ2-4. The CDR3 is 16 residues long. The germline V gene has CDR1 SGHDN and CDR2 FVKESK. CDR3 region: CASSQAKGLAKNIQYF.

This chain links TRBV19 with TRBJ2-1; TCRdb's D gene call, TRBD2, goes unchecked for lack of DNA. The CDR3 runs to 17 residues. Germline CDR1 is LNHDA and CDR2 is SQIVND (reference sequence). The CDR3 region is CASSTGTSGGAYNEQFF. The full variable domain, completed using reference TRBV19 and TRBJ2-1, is DGGITQSPKYLFRKEGQNVTLSCEQNLNHDAMYWYRQDPGQGLRLIYYSQIVNDFQKGDIAEGYSVSREKKESFPLTVTSAQKNPTAFYLCASSTGTSGGAYNEQFFGPGTRLTVL.

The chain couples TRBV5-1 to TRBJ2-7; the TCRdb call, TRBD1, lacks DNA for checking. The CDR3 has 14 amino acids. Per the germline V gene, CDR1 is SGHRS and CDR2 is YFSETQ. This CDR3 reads CASSLNGGSYEQYF. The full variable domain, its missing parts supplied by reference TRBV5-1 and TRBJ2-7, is KAGVTQTPRYLIKTRGQQVTLSCSPISGHRSVSWYQQTPGQGLQFLFEYFSETQRNKGNFPGRFSGRQFSNSRSEMNVSTLELGDSALYLCASSLNGGSYEQYFGPGTRLTVT.

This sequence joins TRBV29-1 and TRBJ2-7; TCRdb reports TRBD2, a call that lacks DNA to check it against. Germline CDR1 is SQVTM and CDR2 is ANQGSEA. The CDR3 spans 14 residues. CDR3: CSVVGTSGPYEQYF.

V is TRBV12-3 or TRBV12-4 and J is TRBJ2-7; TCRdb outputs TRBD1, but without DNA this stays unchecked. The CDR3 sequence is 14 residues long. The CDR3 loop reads CASSTSGKSYEQYF.

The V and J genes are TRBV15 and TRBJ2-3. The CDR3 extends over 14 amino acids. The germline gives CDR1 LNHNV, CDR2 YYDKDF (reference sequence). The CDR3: CATSRDRTEDTQYF.

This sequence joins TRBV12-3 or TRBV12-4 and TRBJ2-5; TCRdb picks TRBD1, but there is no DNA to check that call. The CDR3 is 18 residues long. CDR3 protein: CASTSDRDGDGAQETQYF.

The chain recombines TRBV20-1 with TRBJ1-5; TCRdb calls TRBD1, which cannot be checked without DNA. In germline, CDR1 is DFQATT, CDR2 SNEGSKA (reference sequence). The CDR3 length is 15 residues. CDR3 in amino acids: CSARDIQGAWQPQHF.

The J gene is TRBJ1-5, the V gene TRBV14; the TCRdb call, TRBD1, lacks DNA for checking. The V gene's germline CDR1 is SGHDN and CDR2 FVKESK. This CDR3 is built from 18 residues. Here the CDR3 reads CASSQGRDRPPIDQPQHF.

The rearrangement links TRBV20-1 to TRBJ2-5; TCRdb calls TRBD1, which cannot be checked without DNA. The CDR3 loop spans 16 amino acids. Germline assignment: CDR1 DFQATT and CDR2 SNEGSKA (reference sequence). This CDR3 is CSARDLRGGHQETQYF.

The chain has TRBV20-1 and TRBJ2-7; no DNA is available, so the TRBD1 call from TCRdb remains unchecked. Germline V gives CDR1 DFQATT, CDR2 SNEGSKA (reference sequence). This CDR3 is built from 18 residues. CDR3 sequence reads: CSARDTSSPRGTTYEQYF.

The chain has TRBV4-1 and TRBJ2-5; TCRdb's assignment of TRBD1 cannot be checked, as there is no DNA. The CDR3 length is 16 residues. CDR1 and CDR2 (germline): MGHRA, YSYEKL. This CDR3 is CASSQQNIPSAYEQYF.